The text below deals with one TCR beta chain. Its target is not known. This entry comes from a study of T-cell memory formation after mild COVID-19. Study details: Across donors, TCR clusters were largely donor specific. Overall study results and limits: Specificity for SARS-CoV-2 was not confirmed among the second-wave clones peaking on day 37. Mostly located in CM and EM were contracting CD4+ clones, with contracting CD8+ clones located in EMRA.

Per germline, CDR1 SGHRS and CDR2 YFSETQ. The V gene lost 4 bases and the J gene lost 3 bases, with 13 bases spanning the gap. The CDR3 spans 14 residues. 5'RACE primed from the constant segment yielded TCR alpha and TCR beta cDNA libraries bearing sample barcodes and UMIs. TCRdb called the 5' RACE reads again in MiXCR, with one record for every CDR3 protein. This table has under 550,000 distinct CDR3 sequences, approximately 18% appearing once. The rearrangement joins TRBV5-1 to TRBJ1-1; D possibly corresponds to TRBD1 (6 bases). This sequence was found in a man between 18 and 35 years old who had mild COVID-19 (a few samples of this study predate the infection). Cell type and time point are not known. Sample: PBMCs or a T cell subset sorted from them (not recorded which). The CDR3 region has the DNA TGCGCCAGCAGCCCCGAGGGGGGTTACACTGAAGCTTTCTTT. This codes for CASSPEGGYTEAFF.